These 13 T cell receptor beta chains originate from one sample sequenced in a study of identifying expanded T cells in peripheral blood. TCRdb's table, derived via immunoSEQ multiplex PCR, lists solely in-frame clones and lacks some. The sample records over 90,000 clones, around 89% being singletons. Sequencing was performed on blood. The receptors here all came from a person aged 18 to 75 in good health.

CDR3: CASSRVTGSGNQPQHF. CDR3 DNA: TGTGCCAGCAGCCGGGTTACAGGGTCGGGCAATCAGCCCCAGCATTTT. The gene calls are TRBV11-2 and TRBJ1-5; D is perhaps TRBD1 (6 bases). Germline V gives CDR1 SGHAT, CDR2 FQNNGV. V lost 5 bases, J lost 2 bases, and 16 bases lay in between. The CDR3 has 16 amino acids.

The chain uses TRBV19 and TRBJ1-4; 10 nucleotides match TRBD1. Germline assignment: CDR1 LNHDA and CDR2 SQIVND (reference sequence). J gave up 10 bases and V 7 bases, and 12 bases lay outside the gene matches. The CDR3 contains 15 residues. The CDR3 bases are TGTGCCAGTACCTTCGCCGGGACAGGGGCGGGAAAACTGTTTTTT. Translation: CASTFAGTGAGKLFF.

This sequence joins TRBV7-9 and TRBJ2-1, with D perhaps TRBD1 (6 bases). V lost 3 bases to trimming and J lost 5 bases, with 11 bases between them. This CDR3 comprises 14 residues. The germline CDR1 and CDR2 sequences are SEHNR and FQNEAQ (reference sequence). CDR3: CASSFLDRNNEQFF. The DNA of the CDR3 is TGTGCCAGCAGCTTTTTGGACAGAAACAATGAGCAGTTCTTC. Filled out from reference TRBV7-9 and TRBJ2-1, the complete variable domain reads DTGVSQNPRHKITKRGQNVTFRCDPISEHNRLYWYRQTLGQGPEFLTYFQNEAQLEKSRLLSDRFSAERPKGSFSTLEIQRTEQGDSAMYLCASSFLDRNNEQFFGPGTRLTVL.

This clone showed up just once. The V gene is TRBV29-1, the J gene TRBJ2-7, with TRBD1 matching 9 bases. The J segment lost 4 bases and the V segment lost 2 bases, leaving 9 bases of the junction unmatched. Looked up from germline, CDR1 is SQVTM and CDR2 is ANQGSEA. The CDR3 spans 15 residues. CDR3 sequence (DNA): TGCAGCGTTGAATCCGGGACAGGGTTTGGGTACGAGCAGTACTTC. Its protein is CSVESGTGFGYEQYF.

This clone was seen only once. This CDR3 is CASALGGLTYEQYF. In DNA form, the CDR3 reads TGTGCCAGCGCCCTCGGGGGTCTCACCTACGAGCAGTACTTC. The J gene is TRBJ2-7, the V gene TRBV6-6; TRBD2 might be the D (6 bases). Germline V gene sequence: CDR1 MNHNY, CDR2 SVGAGI (reference sequence). Deletions cut 8 bases from V and 2 bases from J, with 16 bases between. CDR3 length: 14 amino acids.

The J gene is TRBJ1-2, the V gene TRBV12-2; TRBD1, the table's D call, was not compared with the DNA. TRBV12-2 is labeled a pseudogene. The CDR3 loop spans 16 amino acids. CDR3 in amino acids: CASRLAPDRRTYGYTF. CDR3 bases: TGTGCAAGTCGCTTAGCACCGGACAGGCGAACATATGGCTACACCTTC.

In this sample, this clone turned up once. The V call is TRBV19, the J call TRBJ1-1, with 7 positions matching TRBD1. CDR1 and CDR2 (germline): LNHDA, SQIVND (reference sequence). V shed 3 bases, J shed 5 bases, and the junction held 9 bases outside the gene matches. The CDR3 runs 15 residues. The CDR3, as DNA: TGTGCCAGTAGTATCTTCAACAGGGGCAGGACTGAAGCTTTCTTT. Protein: CASSIFNRGRTEAFF.

This chain joins TRBV18 and TRBJ1-1; 11 bases are a match to TRBD1. J was trimmed by 2 bases and V by 3 bases; bases with no gene match: 8. CDR1 and CDR2 from the germline V gene are KGHSH and LQKENI. CDR3 length: 17 amino acids. The DNA for the CDR3 is TGTGCCAGCTCACCCCCGGGACAGGGGGGACGAAACACTGAAGCTTTCTTT. Its translation: CASSPPGQGGRNTEAFF. Combining the CDR3 with reference TRBV18 and TRBJ1-1 gives the whole variable domain NAGVMQNPRHLVRRRGQEARLRCSPMKGHSHVYWYRQLPEEGLKFMVYLQKENIIDESGMPKERFSAEFPKEGPSILRIQQVVRGDSAAYFCASSPPGQGGRNTEAFFGQGTRLTVV.

The chain carries TRBV18 and TRBJ1-1; 9 bases line up with TRBD1. Germline values: CDR1 KGHSH, CDR2 LQKENI. V lost 5 bases to trimming and J lost 6 bases; unmatched junction nucleotides: 4. CDR3 length: 13 residues. CDR3 sequence reads: CASSADRGSEAFF. For the CDR3, the DNA is TGTGCCAGCTCAGCGGACAGGGGTTCTGAAGCTTTCTTT.

V usage is TRBV12-2 and J usage is TRBJ1-5; the DNA was not compared with TRBD1, the D call given in the table. TRBV12-2 is flagged as a pseudogene. This CDR3 region has 15 residues. CDR3 nucleotides: TGTGCAAGTCGCTTAGGTTACAGTAGCAATCAGCCCCAGCATTTT. Translated: CASRLGYSSNQPQHF.

The V call is TRBV5-4, the J call TRBJ2-7, with a possible D match to TRBD1 (6 bases). The CDR3 spans 14 residues. V shed 0 bases and J shed 2 bases, with 9 bases lying between them. Germline V gives CDR1 SGHNT, CDR2 YYREEE (reference sequence). The CDR3 protein is CASSLAGVTYEQYF. CDR3 coding DNA: TGTGCCAGCAGCTTGGCAGGGGTGACCTACGAGCAGTACTTC.

J is TRBJ1-2 and V is TRBV7-2, with D perhaps TRBD1 (5 bases). The V gene lost 3 bases and the J gene lost 8 bases, with 7 bases spanning the gap. The CDR3 loop spans 11 amino acids. CDR1 SGHTA and CDR2 FQGNSA come from the germline V gene. For the CDR3, the DNA is TGTGCCAGCAGCTTGGAGGGGGGCTACACCTTC. Encoded protein: CASSLEGGYTF.

This clone was seen a single time. The rearrangement uses TRBV6-5 and TRBJ2-2, with no clear D. Trimming pared 7 bases from V and 3 bases from J, leaving 12 bases between. The V gene's germline CDR1 is MNHEY and CDR2 SVGAGI. The CDR3 extends over 14 amino acids. CDR3 sequence (DNA): TGTGCCAGCAAGCGAGGTGGCGACACCGGGGAGCTGTTTTTT. Translation gives CASKRGGDTGELFF.